A single sample is the source of the 21 T cell receptor beta chains below, sequenced in a study of cytomegalovirus exposure and HLA in healthy donors. Primers for the PCR totalled 60 Vbeta and 13 Jbeta. This table comes from immunoSEQ multiplex PCR, and its TCRdb copy is limited to in-frame clones, with some not included. The sample consists of about 160,000 clones, approximately 84% of them appearing once. The sample consisted of PBMCs. These receptors all stem from a woman between 40 and 50 years old in good health and CMV-seropositive.

The chain is built from TRBV7-2 and TRBJ2-1, with D uncertain. The CDR3 length is 13 residues. Germline CDR1 is SGHTA and CDR2 is FQGNSA. Trimming took off 5 bases at V and 8 bases at J, with 13 bases between the two ends. The CDR3 sequence is CASSPTVWYEQFF. CDR3 DNA: TGTGCCAGCAGCCCCACAGTCTGGTATGAGCAGTTCTTC.

The chain uses TRBV10-3 and TRBJ2-7, with 7 positions matching TRBD1. The V segment lost 3 bases and the J segment 3 bases; nucleotides outside the gene matches: 5. Per the germline V gene, CDR1 is ENHRY and CDR2 is SYGVKD. The CDR3 has 14 amino acids. DNA of the CDR3: TGTGCCATCAGTGATACCAACAGGGGCTACGAGCAGTACTTC. Its translation is CAISDTNRGYEQYF.

The chain joins TRBV19 to TRBJ1-5, with 9 bases aligning to TRBD1. Germline-derived CDR1 and CDR2 are LNHDA and SQIVND (reference sequence). The CDR3 is 16 residues long. J was trimmed by 4 bases and V by 4 bases; bases with no gene match: 8. The DNA of the CDR3 is TGTGCCAGTAGTAGTTTACAGGGGGCAGAGAATCAGCCCCAGCATTTT. Encoded protein: CASSSLQGAENQPQHF.

This chain joins TRBV29-1 and TRBJ2-5, with TRBD2 identical over 12 bases. V was pared by 1 base and J by 4 bases, with 7 bases of the junction left unmatched. CDR3 size: 16 residues. Germline V gene lookup returns CDR1 SQVTM and CDR2 ANQGSEA. DNA for the CDR3: TGCAGCGTTGAAGGGCTAGCGGGGGGGTTCAGAGAGACCCAGTACTTC. This translates into CSVEGLAGGFRETQYF.

This chain uses TRBV7-9 with TRBJ1-4; a weak D match, TRBD1 (6 bases). V lost 5 bases, J lost 8 bases, and 15 bases lay in between. This CDR3 contains 14 residues. CDR1 and CDR2 (germline): SEHNR, FQNEAQ (reference sequence). This chain's CDR3 is CASSPGERPEKLFF. CDR3 coding DNA: TGTGCCAGCAGCCCAGGGGAAAGGCCCGAAAAACTGTTTTTT.

V and J are TRBV10-1 and TRBJ1-5, with D perhaps TRBD1 (6 bases). Germline V gene data show CDR1 as WNHNN and CDR2 as SYGVQD (reference sequence). The CDR3 is 17 amino acids. Between the trimmed V and J ends, which lost 1 base and 4 bases, there was a span of 17 bases. CDR3: CASSEWSHRAPNQPQHF. CDR3 in DNA: TGCGCCAGCAGTGAGTGGTCCCACAGGGCCCCAAATCAGCCCCAGCATTTT.

The V and J genes are TRBV7-2 and TRBJ1-6; TRBD1 matches at 8 bases. Germline V gives CDR1 SGHTA, CDR2 FQGNSA. CDR3 size: 15 residues. The trim removed 4 bases at V and 6 bases at J, leaving 5 bases unmatched. As DNA, the CDR3 is TGTGCCAGCAGCTCCACAGGGGGGGGTAATTCACCCCTCCACTTT. This sequence encodes CASSSTGGGNSPLHF.

V usage is TRBV7-2 and J usage is TRBJ2-7; the match to TRBD2 covers 12 bases. Germline trimming cut 4 bases from V and 3 bases from J; bases unmatched to any gene: 7. The CDR3 loop spans 16 amino acids. Germline-derived CDR1 and CDR2 are SGHTA and FQGNSA. The CDR3 sequence: CASSYQLAGGGYEQYF. The CDR3 bases are TGTGCCAGCAGCTATCAACTAGCGGGGGGCGGCTACGAGCAGTACTTC. Full variable domain (outside the CDR3, taken from reference TRBV7-2 and TRBJ2-7): GAGVSQSPSNKVTEKGKDVELRCDPISGHTALYWYRQSLGQGLEFLIYFQGNSAPDKSGLPSDRFSAERTGGSVSTLTIQRTQQEDSAVYLCASSYQLAGGGYEQYFGPGTRLTVT.

V and J are TRBV7-8 and TRBJ2-2; 7 bases agree with TRBD1. In germline, CDR1 is SGHVS, CDR2 FQNEAQ. This CDR3 has 15 amino acids. V gave up 0 bases and J gave up 7 bases; unmatched junction bases: 5. This CDR3 is CASSLATGAYGELFF. The CDR3 DNA reads TGTGCCAGCAGCTTAGCCACAGGGGCCTACGGGGAGCTGTTTTTT.

This chain joins TRBV15 and TRBJ1-5, with D unresolved. CDR3 length equals 15 residues. Germline CDR1 is LNHNV and CDR2 is YYDKDF (reference sequence). V was trimmed by 4 bases and J by 4 bases, leaving 14 bases between them. As DNA, the CDR3 is TGTGCCACCAGCACATTCCTCGACAAGAATCAGCCCCAGCATTTT. Amino acids: CATSTFLDKNQPQHF. The entire variable domain, with the rest obtained from reference TRBV15 and TRBJ1-5, is as follows: DAMVIQNPRYQVTQFGKPVTLSCSQTLNHNVMYWYQQKSSQAPKLLFHYYDKDFNNEADTPDNFQSRRPNTSFCFLDIRSPGLGDTAMYLCATSTFLDKNQPQHFGDGTRLSIL.

This rearrangement joins TRBV9 to TRBJ2-5; the match to TRBD2 covers 13 bases. With 8 bases clipped from V and 5 bases from J, the junction kept 9 bases outside the gene matches. Germline V lookup: CDR1 SGDLS, CDR2 YYNGEE. The CDR3 is made up of 15 amino acids. CDR3 sequence (DNA): TGTGCCAGTTCCCCCGGGACTAGCGGGGTCGAGACCCAGTACTTC. Its protein is CASSPGTSGVETQYF.

This clone was seen once. The gene calls are TRBV5-1 and TRBJ2-3; 11 bases are a match to TRBD2. This CDR3 is 18 amino acids long. The V and J ends lost 0 bases and 1 base, in that order; junction bases with no gene match: 7. Germline V lookup: CDR1 SGHRS, CDR2 YFSETQ. CDR3 sequence (DNA): TGCGCCAGCAGCTTGGGGTTTAGCGGGGGGGCCGGCACAGATACGCAGTATTTT. Its protein product is CASSLGFSGGAGTDTQYF. Full variable domain (outside the CDR3, taken from reference TRBV5-1 and TRBJ2-3): KAGVTQTPRYLIKTRGQQVTLSCSPISGHRSVSWYQQTPGQGLQFLFEYFSETQRNKGNFPGRFSGRQFSNSRSEMNVSTLELGDSALYLCASSLGFSGGAGTDTQYFGPGTRLTVL.

As to this clone: One end of the junction varies from germline; a read error may be responsible. This chain uses TRBV28 with TRBJ2-6; tentative D call: TRBD1 (5 bases). Germline CDR1 and CDR2: MDHEN and SYDVKM. The CDR3 extends over 19 amino acids. CDR3 in amino acids: CASSTETDSDRSGANGLTF. CDR3 sequence (DNA): TGTGCCAGCAGTACGGAAACTGATTCGGACCGCTCTGGGGCCAACGGCCTGACTTTC.

The genes are TRBV5-4 and TRBJ1-4, with 10 bases identical to TRBD1. CDR1 is SGHNT and CDR2 is YYREEE in the germline V gene (reference sequence). CDR3 length equals 15 residues. Losses at the gene ends were 2 bases for V and 5 bases for J; bases not matched to a gene: 3. Here the CDR3 DNA reads TGTGCCAGCAGCTTTCGGACAGGGGGAAATGAAAAACTGTTTTTT. Its protein product is CASSFRTGGNEKLFF.

The CDR3 DNA sequence: TGTGCCAGCAGCTCCGGGACAGGGGCCTACGAGCAGTACTTC. Residues: CASSSGTGAYEQYF. This chain links TRBV7-8 with TRBJ2-7, with 10 nucleotides matching TRBD1. The CDR3 sequence is 14 residues long. J lost 2 bases, V lost 4 bases, and 2 bases had no gene match. From germline, CDR1 is SGHVS and CDR2 FQNEAQ.

The chain has TRBV5-5 and TRBJ1-1; D may be TRBD1 (5 bases). CDR3 length: 15 residues. V lost 6 bases, J lost 0 bases, and 15 bases lay in between. From germline, CDR1 is SGHKS and CDR2 YYEKEE (reference sequence). Written as DNA, the CDR3 is TGTGCCAGCACGCACGGGGGAAAAATGAACACTGAAGCTTTCTTT. This translates into CASTHGGKMNTEAFF.

This chain connects TRBV27 to TRBJ2-1, with 10 positions matching TRBD2. With 0 bases clipped from V and 6 bases from J, the junction kept 8 bases outside the gene matches. This CDR3 is built from 17 residues. Germline V lookup: CDR1 MNHEY, CDR2 SMNVEV (reference sequence). The chain's CDR3 is CASSLSDLAGGFNEQFF. In DNA, the CDR3 is TGTGCCAGCAGTTTATCGGATTTAGCGGGGGGCTTCAATGAGCAGTTCTTC.

The chain employs TRBV6-5 and TRBJ1-2; D remains unclear. There are 13 residues in the CDR3. V was pared by 6 bases and J by 2 bases, with 10 bases between. The germline V gene has CDR1 MNHEY and CDR2 SVGAGI. In DNA form, the CDR3 reads TGTGCCAGCAGCGCCGAGTGGAACTATGGCTACACCTTC. This sequence encodes CASSAEWNYGYTF.

This clone has only a few counts. The chain links TRBV14 to TRBJ1-1; tentative D call: TRBD1 (5 bases). CDR1 and CDR2 from the germline V gene are SGHDN and FVKESK. This CDR3 has 14 amino acids. The V end was cut by 0 bases, the J end by 7 bases, with 12 bases between. The chain's CDR3 is CASSQDPGQSEAFF. The CDR3 bases are TGTGCCAGCAGCCAAGATCCAGGGCAGAGTGAAGCTTTCTTT.

V is TRBV6-5 and J is TRBJ2-7; TRBD1 might be the D (6 bases). Trimming cost V 6 bases and J 7 bases, with 22 bases left between them. Per germline, CDR1 MNHEY and CDR2 SVGAGI. The CDR3 consists of 15 residues. CDR3 amino acids: CASRGAGTPPREQYF. The CDR3 DNA follows: TGTGCCAGCAGGGGGGCCGGGACACCGCCTCGAGAGCAGTACTTC.

The V gene is TRBV7-9, the J gene TRBJ1-1, with D possibly matching TRBD1 (6 bases). The CDR3 consists of 15 residues. Germline CDR1 is SEHNR and CDR2 is FQNEAQ (reference sequence). Trimming cost V 5 bases and J 0 bases, with 13 bases left between them. The CDR3 bases are TGTGCCAGCAGCCCTACAGGGAGCTTGAACACTGAAGCTTTCTTT. Translated: CASSPTGSLNTEAFF.